This is a list of T cell receptor beta chains from one sample in a study of cytomegalovirus exposure and HLA in healthy donors. The table came from immunoSEQ multiplex PCR; TCRdb's copy has only in-frame clones and leaves some out. The sample shows 90,000 to 110,000 clones, around 87% of them seen only once. The sample taken for sequencing was PBMCs. The receptors shown here come from a woman aged 18-29 years in good health and CMV-seropositive. CDR3s include the opening cysteine and the closing phenylalanine or tryptophan.

j_gene,v_gene,CDR3aa
TRBJ2-7,TRBV11-3,CASSLAGVGYEQYF
TRBJ2-7,TRBV5-1,CASSYSTGGTYEQYF
TRBJ2-1,TRBV10-2,CASRPRSYNEQFF
TRBJ1-1,TRBV9,CASSLTLGDTEAFF
TRBJ2-1,TRBV5-1,CASSGSGTYNEQFF
TRBJ2-1,TRBV11-3,CASSALAGQPGYNEQFF
TRBJ2-2,TRBV4-2,CASSQEGSGRDTGELFF
TRBJ2-7,TRBV6-1,CASSDLGLSYEQYF
TRBJ2-4,TRBV11-2,CASSLESGVFENIQYF
TRBJ1-6,TRBV4-1,CASSQEGRVLSPLHF
TRBJ1-2,TRBV28,CASRSPSPAGYGYTF
TRBJ2-1,TRBV15,CATSRDSGGRLVNEQFF
TRBJ2-7,TRBV6-1,CASSRDKYYEQYF
TRBJ2-3,TRBV4-1,CASSQGQGSTDTQYF
TRBJ2-7,TRBV28,CASTKREYYEQYF
TRBJ2-1,TRBV5-4,CASSLLGGYNEQFF
TRBJ2-2,TRBV7-7,CASSSAGAGTGELFF
TRBJ1-1,TRBV2,CASITESRTEAFF
TRBJ2-1,TRBV21-1,CASNTGQASSYNEQFF
TRBJ2-7,TRBV12-5,CASGLGQGWEQYF
TRBJ1-3,TRBV11-3,CASSRTVSGNTIYF
TRBJ1-2,TRBV4-1,CASSQGQTPYGYTF
TRBJ2-3,TRBV5-1,CASSESSGGAKADTQYF
TRBJ1-1,TRBV19,CASNQDGVSAEAFF
TRBJ1-4,TRBV6-6,CASRLPGVGVEEKLFF
TRBJ2-3,TRBV4-1,CASSPGLAGPTRLINTQYF
TRBJ2-1,TRBV10-3,CAISEGGRAGEQFF
TRBJ1-4,TRBV5-1,CASSLPQGDEKLFF
TRBJ2-5,TRBV28,CASSSRDFGETQYF
TRBJ2-7,TRBV5-4,CASSPRGTASYEQYF
TRBJ1-5,TRBV5-8,CASSLRGTGNQPQHF
TRBJ2-7,TRBV28,CASSTGLGEQYF
TRBJ1-2,TRBV27,CASRPYGTVWPYGYTF
TRBJ1-1,TRBV30,CAWSVPGQVNTEAFF
TRBJ1-4,TRBV28,CASSLDRGDEKLFF
TRBJ1-4,TRBV4-1,CASSQPGQGRKDEKLFF
TRBJ1-3,TRBV19,CASSVTGAGNTIYF
TRBJ2-7,TRBV30,CAWMDRERAEQYF
TRBJ1-3,TRBV12-5,CASGEQVNRNTIYF
TRBJ2-7,TRBV5-4,CASSPDRGLGEQYF
TRBJ2-6,TRBV29-1,CSVRQGTGANVLTF
TRBJ1-4,TRBV15,CATSRDIGGIEKLFF
TRBJ1-1,TRBV6-1,CASSEANRAVTEAFF
TRBJ1-5,TRBV28,CASRGTGGQVQPQHF
TRBJ2-7,TRBV7-8,CASSGLSGKDFYEQYF
TRBJ1-2,TRBV7-9,CASSLGSTGKRYGYTF
TRBJ2-7,TRBV11-2,CASSSLVGTSGSYEQYF
TRBJ2-5,TRBV7-9,CASSLLPAAGGETQYF
TRBJ1-1,TRBV4-1,CASSQEPGPTEAFF
TRBJ1-5,TRBV7-9,CASSFGDRGRGQPQHF
TRBJ1-2,TRBV29-1,CSVDPPGQGHHGYTF
TRBJ2-1,TRBV10-3,CAISEYGTGGTYEQFF
TRBJ2-7,TRBV21-1,CASSNRGGYEQYF
TRBJ1-4,TRBV28,CASSTSRVATNEKLFF
TRBJ1-1,TRBV27,CASSFGRSRNTEAFF
TRBJ1-3,TRBV29-1,CSVEYRGHGNTIYF
TRBJ2-1,TRBV11-2,CASSFRAGLNEQFF
TRBJ1-1,TRBV9,CASSVGRNTEAFF
TRBJ1-6,TRBV9,CASSAGQGRNPNSPLHF
TRBJ1-2,TRBV10-3,CAISEAGTGFYGYTF